Sequencing of this T cell receptor beta chain was carried out in a study of T cells in Graves' hyperthyroidism and ophthalmopathy. Study observations and caveats: Ophthalmopathy was model-predicted a median 6.5 months pre-onset.

V was clipped by 0 bases and J by 8 bases, with 3 bases between them. There are 11 residues in the CDR3. Germline V gene sequence: CDR1 SGDLS, CDR2 YYNGEE. Diagnoses used clinical symptoms, serum thyroxine and TRAb, thyroid ultrasound and orbital computed tomography. Amplified regions were TCR beta CDR3 sequences from RNA transcripts. With the HTBI primer set, the TCR CDR3 went through a first round of RT-PCR. One entry per CDR3 protein, called by TCRdb with MiXCR from the multiplex PCR reads. The profile shows 30,000 to 35,000 distinct CDR3 sequences, around 52% of them singletons. Details on this clonotype: Antigen specificity is unknown.

The sequenced sample was blood. V is TRBV9 and J is TRBJ1-3; D gene ambiguous. The receptor comes from a woman in her thirties or forties with Graves' ophthalmopathy. The CDR3 bases are TGTGCCAGCAGCGTAGGAGACACCATATATTTT. As protein: CASSVGDTIYF.